The text below deals with one TCR beta chain. V lost 6 bases, J lost 1 base, and 16 bases stayed unmatched. This CDR3 is 20 amino acids long. Germline-derived CDR1 and CDR2 are MNHEY and SMNVEV (reference sequence). The data derive from a study of blood T cell repertoires in COVID-19. Turning to the study itself: There were acute and convalescent COVID-19 samples, and they came from the United States, Italy and Spain. Nucleic acid was either cDNA or gDNA, and it came from T cells, B-cell-depleted T cells, or PBMCs.

Sequencing was performed with immunoSEQ multiplex PCR; in TCRdb, only in-frame clones are kept and a portion is missing. The table records about 380,000 clones, more than 70% of them present only once. This sequence was found in a woman between 18 and 30 years old who had recovered from COVID-19. The chain combines TRBV27 with TRBJ1-5; 12 bases line up with TRBD1. The material sequenced was PBMCs or T cells enriched from blood (not recorded which). CDR3 DNA: TGTGCCAGCAGCCTCAGTGCCCGGGACAGGGGGCCATTCAGCAATCAGCCCCAGCATTTT. It encodes CASSLSARDRGPFSNQPQHF.